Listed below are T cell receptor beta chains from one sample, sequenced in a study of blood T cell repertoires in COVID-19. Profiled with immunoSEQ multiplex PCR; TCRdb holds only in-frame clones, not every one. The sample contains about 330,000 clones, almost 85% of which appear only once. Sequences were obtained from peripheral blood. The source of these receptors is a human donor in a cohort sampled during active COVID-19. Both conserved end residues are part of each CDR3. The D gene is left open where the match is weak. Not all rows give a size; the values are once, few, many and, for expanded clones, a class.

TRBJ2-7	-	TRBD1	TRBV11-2	CASSSDQDRGVYEQYF	TGTGCCAGCAGCTCCGACCAGGACAGGGGAGTCTACGAGCAGTACTTC
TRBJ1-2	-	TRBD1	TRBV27	CASSSRGEGYTF	TGTGCCAGCAGTTCCAGGGGGGAAGGCTACACCTTC
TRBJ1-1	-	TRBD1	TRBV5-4	CASSRGQFMNTEAFF	TGTGCCAGCAGCAGGGGACAGTTCATGAACACTGAAGCTTTCTTT
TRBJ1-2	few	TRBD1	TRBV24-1	CATSDTRTGRGYTF	TGTGCCACCAGTGATACTCGGACAGGGAGAGGCTACACCTTC
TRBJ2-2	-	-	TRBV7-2	CASSLGLSGELFF	TGTGCCAGCAGCTTAGGGCTTTCCGGGGAGCTGTTTTTT
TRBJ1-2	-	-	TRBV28	CASSLGPGVGYTF	TGTGCCAGCAGTTTAGGTCCAGGGGTCGGCTACACCTTC
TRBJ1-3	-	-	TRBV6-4	CASPIFPSSGNTIYF	TGTGCCAGCCCTATTTTTCCCTCCTCTGGAAACACCATATATTTT
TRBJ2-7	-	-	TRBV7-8	CASSSLPGSRYEQYF	TGTGCCAGCAGCTCCTTACCGGGAAGCCGCTACGAGCAGTACTTC
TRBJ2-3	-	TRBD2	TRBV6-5	CASSSVAGGADTQYF	TGTGCCAGCAGTTCCGTAGCGGGGGGGGCAGATACGCAGTATTTT
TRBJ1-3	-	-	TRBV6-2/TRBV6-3	CASSLQAGGNTIYF	TGTGCCAGCAGCCTTCAGGCGGGAGGAAACACCATATATTTT
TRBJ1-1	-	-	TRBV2	CASNYRALNTEAFF	TGTGCCAGCAACTACAGGGCCTTGAACACTGAAGCTTTCTTT
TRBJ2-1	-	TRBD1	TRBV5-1	CASKDRGTYNEQFF	TGCGCCAGCAAGGACAGGGGCACCTACAATGAGCAGTTCTTC
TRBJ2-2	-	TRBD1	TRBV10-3	CAAGTANTGELFF	TGTGCCGCTGGGACAGCAAACACCGGGGAGCTGTTTTTT
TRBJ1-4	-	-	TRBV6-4	CASRPGRMANEKLFF	TGTGCCAGCCGCCCGGGTAGGATGGCTAATGAAAAACTGTTTTTT
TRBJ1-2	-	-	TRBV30	CAWSVLYGYTF	TGTGCCTGGAGTGTACTTTATGGCTACACCTTC
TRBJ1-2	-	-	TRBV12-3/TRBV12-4	CASSSETAYGYTF	TGTGCCAGCAGTTCCGAGACAGCCTATGGCTACACCTTC
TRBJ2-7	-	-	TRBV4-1	CASSHSGTYEQYF	TGCGCCAGCAGCCATTCAGGGACCTACGAGCAGTACTTC